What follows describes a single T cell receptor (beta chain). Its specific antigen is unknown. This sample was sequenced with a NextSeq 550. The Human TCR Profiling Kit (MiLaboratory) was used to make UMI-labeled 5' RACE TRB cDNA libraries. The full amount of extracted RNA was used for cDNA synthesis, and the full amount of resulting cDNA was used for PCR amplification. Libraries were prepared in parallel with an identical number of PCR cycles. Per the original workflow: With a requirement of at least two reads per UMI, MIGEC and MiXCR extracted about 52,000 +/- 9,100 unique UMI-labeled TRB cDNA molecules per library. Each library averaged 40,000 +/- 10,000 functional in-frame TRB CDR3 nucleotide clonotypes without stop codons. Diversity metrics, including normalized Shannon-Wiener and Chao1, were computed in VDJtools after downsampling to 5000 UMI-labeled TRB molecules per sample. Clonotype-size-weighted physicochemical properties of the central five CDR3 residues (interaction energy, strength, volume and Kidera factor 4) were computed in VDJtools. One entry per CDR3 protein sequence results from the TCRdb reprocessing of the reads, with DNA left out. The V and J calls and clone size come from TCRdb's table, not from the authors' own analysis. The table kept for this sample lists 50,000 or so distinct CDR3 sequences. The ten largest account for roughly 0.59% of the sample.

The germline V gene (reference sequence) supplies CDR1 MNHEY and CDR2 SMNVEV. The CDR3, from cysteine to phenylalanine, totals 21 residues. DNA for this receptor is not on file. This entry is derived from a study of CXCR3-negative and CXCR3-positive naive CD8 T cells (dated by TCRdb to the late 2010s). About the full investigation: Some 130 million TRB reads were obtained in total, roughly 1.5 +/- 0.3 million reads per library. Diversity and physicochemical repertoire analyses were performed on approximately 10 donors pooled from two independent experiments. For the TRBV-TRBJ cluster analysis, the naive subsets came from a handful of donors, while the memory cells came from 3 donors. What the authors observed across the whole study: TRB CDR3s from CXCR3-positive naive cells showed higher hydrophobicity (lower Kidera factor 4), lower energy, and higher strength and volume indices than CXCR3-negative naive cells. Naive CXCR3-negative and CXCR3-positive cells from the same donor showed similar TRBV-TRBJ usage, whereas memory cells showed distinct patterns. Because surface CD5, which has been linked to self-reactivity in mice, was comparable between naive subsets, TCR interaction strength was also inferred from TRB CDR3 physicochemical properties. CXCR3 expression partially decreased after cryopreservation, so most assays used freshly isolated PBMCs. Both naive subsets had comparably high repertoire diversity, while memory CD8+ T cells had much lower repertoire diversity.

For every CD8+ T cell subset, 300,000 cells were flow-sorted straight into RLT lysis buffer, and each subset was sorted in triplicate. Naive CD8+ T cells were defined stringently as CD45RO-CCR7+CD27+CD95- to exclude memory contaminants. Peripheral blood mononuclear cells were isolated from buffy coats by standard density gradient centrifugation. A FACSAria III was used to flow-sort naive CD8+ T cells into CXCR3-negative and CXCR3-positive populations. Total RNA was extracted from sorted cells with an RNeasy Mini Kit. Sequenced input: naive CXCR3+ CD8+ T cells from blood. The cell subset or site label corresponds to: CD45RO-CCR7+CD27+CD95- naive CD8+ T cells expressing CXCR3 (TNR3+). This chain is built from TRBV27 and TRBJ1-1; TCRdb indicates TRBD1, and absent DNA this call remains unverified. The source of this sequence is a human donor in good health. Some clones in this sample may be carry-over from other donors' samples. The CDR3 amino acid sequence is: CASSFLPGVTDPVLQSTEAFF.